The 24 T cell receptor beta chains in this list originate from one sample, sequenced in a study of T cell responses to AZD1222 COVID-19 vaccine (dated by TCRdb to about 2021). This sample's time point label indicates: about 28 days (+/-7) after the second vaccine dose. Library creation used the immunoSEQ multiplex PCR assay. Imported from immuneACCESS, the table was reduced by TCRdb to in-frame sequences with V and J called. These copies leave out some clones; in studies compared against another copy, an unresolved V gene accounts for under half, and the cause of the remainder is not known. The sample table contains 100,000 to 120,000 clones; only one count was recorded for roughly 93% of them. The ten largest clonotypes hold about 3% of the sample. The source was peripheral blood, collected 28 days after the second AZD1222 dose. The receptors were sampled from an adult who received the AZD1222 COVID-19 vaccine.

The rearrangement joins TRBV19 to TRBJ1-5; 7 bases match TRBD1. From germline, CDR1 is LNHDA and CDR2 SQIVND (reference sequence). The CDR3 contains 16 residues. V lost 4 bases and J lost 1; bases outside the gene matches: 7. This chain's CDR3 is CASSSDREVSNQPQHF. The DNA of the CDR3 is TGTGCCAGTAGTAGTGACAGGGAGGTAAGCAATCAGCCCCAGCATTTT.

The chain links TRBV5-1 to TRBJ2-3, with a possible D match to TRBD2 (6 bases). The CDR3 contains 13 residues. V was cut by 7 bases and J by 6 bases, with 15 bases left in between. Germline V lookup: CDR1 SGHRS, CDR2 YFSETQ. The CDR3 region is CASGTGVSDTQYF. CDR3 DNA sequence: TGCGCCAGCGGCACGGGAGTGTCGGATACGCAGTATTTT.

The chain has TRBV12-3 or TRBV12-4 and TRBJ2-1; D unresolved. The CDR3 is made up of 12 amino acids. The V end was cut by 2 bases, the J end by 8 bases, with 7 bases between. The CDR3 nucleotides are TGTGCCAGCAGTTTACTTGGGGATGAGCAGTTCTTC. Protein sequence: CASSLLGDEQFF.

The chain has TRBV7-7 and TRBJ2-5; 13 bases align to TRBD2. The CDR3 has 16 residues. The germline V gene has CDR1 SSHAT and CDR2 FNYEAQ (reference sequence). Trimming at V came to 3 bases and at J to 5 bases, leaving 6 bases not matched to a gene. The CDR3 coding sequence is TGTGCCAGCAGCTTCGGACTAGCGGGAGTCGGGGAGACCCAGTACTTC. Protein product: CASSFGLAGVGETQYF.

The chain links TRBV3-1 (or the pseudogene TRBV3-2) to TRBJ2-3; 10 bases are shared with TRBD2. Germline V gives CDR1 LGHDT, CDR2 YNNKEL (reference sequence). The CDR3 consists of 18 residues. V lost 2 bases, J lost 1 base, and 9 bases stayed unmatched. As DNA, the CDR3 is TGTGCCAGCAGCCAACTTCTGCTACTAGCGGGACGCACAGATACGCAGTATTTT. It translates to CASSQLLLLAGRTDTQYF.

J is TRBJ2-3 and V is TRBV5-1, with D tentatively TRBD1 or TRBD2 (6 bases each). This CDR3 region has 16 residues. CDR1 SGHRS and CDR2 YFSETQ come from the germline V gene. V was pared by 2 bases and J by 2 bases, with 15 bases between. CDR3 nucleotides: TGCGCCAGCAGCTTAGCGCTAGGGGGGCACACAGATACGCAGTATTTT. Protein sequence: CASSLALGGHTDTQYF.

V and J are TRBV5-4 and TRBJ2-5; 9 nucleotides agree with TRBD1. The CDR3 totals 14 residues. The V segment lost 4 bases and the J segment 4 bases; nucleotides outside the gene matches: 5. From germline, CDR1 is SGHNT and CDR2 YYREEE (reference sequence). The CDR3 sequence: CASSVGQGGETQYF. Here the CDR3 DNA reads TGTGCCAGCAGCGTGGGACAGGGCGGAGAGACCCAGTACTTC.

The chain employs TRBV12-3 or TRBV12-4 and TRBJ1-1, with a possible D match to TRBD1 (5 bases). V shed 6 bases and J shed 3 bases, with 11 bases lying between them. The CDR3 spans 13 residues. Here the CDR3 reads CASSGGLDTEAFF. As DNA, the CDR3 is TGTGCCAGCAGCGGGGGTCTAGACACTGAAGCTTTCTTT.

The chain is built from TRBV7-9 and TRBJ1-6; possible D gene TRBD1, 5 bases. The V and J ends lost 8 bases and 7 bases respectively, with 21 bases between them. The CDR3 is 16 residues long. The germline V gene encodes CDR1 SEHNR and CDR2 FQNEAQ (reference sequence). CDR3 in DNA: TGTGCCAGCGGGTGGCCGGGACTTCAGGCAAATTCACCCCTCCACTTT. Its translation is CASGWPGLQANSPLHF.

The V call is TRBV6-5, the J call TRBJ2-7, with 11 positions matching TRBD1. Germline assignment: CDR1 MNHEY and CDR2 SVGAGI. The CDR3 totals 14 residues. Trimming cost V 4 bases and J 4 bases; bases outside gene matches: 3. In DNA form, the CDR3 reads TGTGCCAGCAGTTCTGGACAGGGGGCGTACGAGCAGTACTTC. This codes for CASSSGQGAYEQYF.

This clone occurred once. DNA for the CDR3: TGTGCCATTCCCCAAGGGACAAAGCATTTTGGAAACACCATATATTTT. This encodes CAIPQGTKHFGNTIYF. The chain employs TRBV10-3 and TRBJ1-3; maybe TRBD1 (6 bases). Germline V gene lookup returns CDR1 ENHRY and CDR2 SYGVKD. Deletions cut 9 bases from V and 3 bases from J, with 21 bases between. This CDR3 is built from 16 residues.

This sequence joins TRBV6-5 and TRBJ1-5; 7 nucleotides agree with TRBD1. The CDR3 has 15 residues. V trimming: 2 bases; J trimming: 7 bases; junction bases outside the gene matches: 8. Germline V gene sequence: CDR1 MNHEY, CDR2 SVGAGI. The CDR3 spells CASSYKTGSGQPQHF. CDR3 nucleotide sequence: TGTGCCAGCAGTTACAAGACAGGGTCGGGGCAGCCCCAGCATTTT.

This chain uses TRBV7-6 with TRBJ2-7; TRBD2 is a possible D gene (5 bases). CDR1 is SGHVS and CDR2 is FNYEAQ in the germline V gene. CDR3 length: 14 residues. V was shortened by 3 bases and J by 3 bases, with 12 bases between the two germline ends. The CDR3 nucleotides read TGTGCCAGCAGCTTGGGCGGGTCCGGCTACGAGCAGTACTTC. This sequence encodes CASSLGGSGYEQYF.

The chain links TRBV6-4 to TRBJ2-3; 8 nucleotides match TRBD2. Germline V gene data show CDR1 as MRHNA and CDR2 as SNTAGT. The CDR3 consists of 16 residues. The V segment lost 8 bases and the J segment 1 base; nucleotides outside the gene matches: 11. The CDR3 DNA sequence: TGTGCCAGCCGTACTGTCGGGGGGGCCGGCACAGATACGCAGTATTTT. It specifies CASRTVGGAGTDTQYF.

This chain connects TRBV18 to TRBJ2-2; 13 positions match TRBD2. This CDR3 comprises 16 residues. Germline V gene data show CDR1 as KGHSH and CDR2 as LQKENI. V was clipped by 3 bases and J by 5 bases; unmatched bases: 3. CDR3: CASSPPGLAGTGELFF. The CDR3, as DNA: TGTGCCAGCTCACCTCCGGGACTAGCGGGAACCGGGGAGCTGTTTTTT.

The rearrangement joins TRBV27 to TRBJ2-1; TRBD2 aligns across 12 bases. Germline V gene data show CDR1 as MNHEY and CDR2 as SMNVEV (reference sequence). V dropped 7 bases and J dropped 2; count of bases not matched to a gene: 3. The CDR3 sequence is 15 residues long. The DNA for the CDR3 is TGTGCCAGCAACCCTAGCGGGGGGGCCTACAATGAGCAGTTCTTC. Its translation is CASNPSGGAYNEQFF.

The genes are TRBV12-2 and TRBJ2-2; TRBD2, the table's D call, lacks a check against the DNA. TRBV12-2 is marked as a pseudogene. The CDR3 length is 16 residues. DNA for the CDR3: TGTGCAAGTCACGCTTACGGCGGGAGGGCCCCCGGGGAGCTGTTTTTT. It translates to CASHAYGGRAPGELFF.

The V and J genes are TRBV20-1 and TRBJ1-4; possible D gene TRBD1, 6 bases. Per the germline V gene, CDR1 is DFQATT and CDR2 is SNEGSKA (reference sequence). This CDR3 contains 13 residues. The V end lost 3 bases, the J end lost 5 bases, and 10 bases lay between the germline ends. CDR3 bases: TGCAGTGCTAGTCGGACAGAAAATGAAAAACTGTTTTTT. Encoded protein: CSASRTENEKLFF.

The chain carries TRBV2 and TRBJ2-7; D not resolved. Germline V CDR1 and CDR2: SNHLY, FYNNEI. CDR3 length equals 15 residues. Between the trimmed V and J ends, which lost 4 bases and 3 bases, there was a span of 16 bases. In DNA, the CDR3 is TGTGCCAGCAGTGCGACCTTTTACCAGCTCTACGAGCAGTACTTC. Amino acids: CASSATFYQLYEQYF.

V gene TRBV7-9 combines with J gene TRBJ2-2, with 8 bases lining up with TRBD1. The CDR3 sequence is 17 residues long. The germline V gene encodes CDR1 SEHNR and CDR2 FQNEAQ (reference sequence). After removal of 3 bases from V and 3 bases from J, the junction contained 9 bases not matched to a gene. The CDR3 region has the DNA TGTGCCAGCAGCTTTATTCCGGACAGGGCCTACACCGGGGAGCTGTTTTTT. Residues: CASSFIPDRAYTGELFF. The full variable domain, with the rest looked up from reference TRBV7-9 and TRBJ2-2, is DTGVSQNPRHKITKRGQNVTFRCDPISEHNRLYWYRQTLGQGPEFLTYFQNEAQLEKSRLLSDRFSAERPKGSFSTLEIQRTEQGDSAMYLCASSFIPDRAYTGELFFGEGSRLTVL.

This chain connects TRBV2 to TRBJ1-5; possible D gene TRBD1, 6 bases. Trimming shortened V by 8 bases and J by 0 bases, and 29 bases separated the two germline ends. Germline-derived CDR1 and CDR2 are SNHLY and FYNNEI. CDR3 length: 20 amino acids. CDR3 coding DNA: TGTGCCAGCCACTGGGTCAAAACAGGGCTGTCCACTAATAGCAATCAGCCCCAGCATTTT. Protein: CASHWVKTGLSTNSNQPQHF.

The chain is built from TRBV11-2 and TRBJ1-2, with 8 bases matching TRBD1. This CDR3 spans 17 amino acids. Germline V gives CDR1 SGHAT, CDR2 FQNNGV. With 8 bases clipped from V and 4 bases from J, the junction kept 18 bases outside the gene matches. CDR3 loop: CASGQTGAADPTYGYTF. The DNA for the CDR3 is TGTGCCAGCGGTCAGACAGGGGCCGCCGACCCAACCTATGGCTACACCTTC.

The chain is built from TRBV14 and TRBJ1-2; tentatively, D is TRBD1 (5 bases). Trimming cost V 0 bases and J 5 bases, with 7 bases left between them. The CDR3 has 13 amino acids. Germline V gene data show CDR1 as SGHDN and CDR2 as FVKESK. In DNA form, the CDR3 reads TGTGCCAGCAGCCAAGATGGACATTATGGCTACACCTTC. It encodes CASSQDGHYGYTF.

The chain's CDR3 is CASSLRDTAWGEQYF. In DNA, the CDR3 is TGTGCCAGCAGCCTCCGGGACACGGCTTGGGGGGAGCAGTACTTC. The V call is TRBV14, the J call TRBJ2-7; tentative D call: TRBD1 (6 bases). Germline V gives CDR1 SGHDN, CDR2 FVKESK. This CDR3 has 15 amino acids. V lost 4 bases and J lost 7, with 20 bases in between.